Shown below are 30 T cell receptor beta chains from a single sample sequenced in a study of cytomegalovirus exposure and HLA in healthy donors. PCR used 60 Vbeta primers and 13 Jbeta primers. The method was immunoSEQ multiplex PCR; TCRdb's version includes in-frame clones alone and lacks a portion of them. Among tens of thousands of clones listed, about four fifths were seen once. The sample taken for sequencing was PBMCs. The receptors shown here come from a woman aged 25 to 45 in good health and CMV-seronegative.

CDR3 coding DNA: TGTGCCAGCAGCTTGAATGCAGGGCTTAGCTACGAGCAGTACTTC. Protein: CASSLNAGLSYEQYF. The V and J genes are TRBV5-5 and TRBJ2-7, with D maybe TRBD1 (5 bases). This CDR3 comprises 15 residues. Trimming removed 1 base at V and 3 bases at J, with 14 bases between. Germline V gene sequence: CDR1 SGHKS, CDR2 YYEKEE (reference sequence).

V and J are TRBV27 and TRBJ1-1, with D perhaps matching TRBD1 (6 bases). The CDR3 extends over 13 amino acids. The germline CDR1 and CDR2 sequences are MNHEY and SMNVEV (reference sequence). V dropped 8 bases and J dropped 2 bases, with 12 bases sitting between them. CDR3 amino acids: CASGPQGNTEAFF. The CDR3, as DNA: TGTGCCAGCGGACCACAGGGTAACACTGAAGCTTTCTTT.

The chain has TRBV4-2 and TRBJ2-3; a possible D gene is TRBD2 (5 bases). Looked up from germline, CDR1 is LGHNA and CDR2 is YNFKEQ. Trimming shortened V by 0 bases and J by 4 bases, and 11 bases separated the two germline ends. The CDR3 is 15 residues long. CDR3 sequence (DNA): TGTGCCAGCAGCCAAGATGTTAACGGGGCAGATACGCAGTATTTT. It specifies CASSQDVNGADTQYF.

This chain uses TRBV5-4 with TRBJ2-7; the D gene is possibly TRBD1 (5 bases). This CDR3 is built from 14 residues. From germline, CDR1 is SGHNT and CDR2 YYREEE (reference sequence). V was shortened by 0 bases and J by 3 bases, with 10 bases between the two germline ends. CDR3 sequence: CASSLAGQGYEQYF. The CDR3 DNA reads TGTGCCAGCAGCTTGGCGGGTCAGGGCTACGAGCAGTACTTC.

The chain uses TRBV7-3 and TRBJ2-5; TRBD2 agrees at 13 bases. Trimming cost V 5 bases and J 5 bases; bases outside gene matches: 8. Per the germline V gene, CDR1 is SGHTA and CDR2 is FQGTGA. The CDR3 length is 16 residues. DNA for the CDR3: TGTGCCAGCAGCCGCGGGACTAGCGGGATGGGGGAGACCCAGTACTTC. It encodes CASSRGTSGMGETQYF.

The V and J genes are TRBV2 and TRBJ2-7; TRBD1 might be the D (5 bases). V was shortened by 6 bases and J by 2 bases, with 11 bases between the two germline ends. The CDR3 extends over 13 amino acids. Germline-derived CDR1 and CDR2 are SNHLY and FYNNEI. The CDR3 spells CASRQDTAYEQYF. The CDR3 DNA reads TGTGCCAGCAGACAGGACACAGCCTACGAGCAGTACTTC.

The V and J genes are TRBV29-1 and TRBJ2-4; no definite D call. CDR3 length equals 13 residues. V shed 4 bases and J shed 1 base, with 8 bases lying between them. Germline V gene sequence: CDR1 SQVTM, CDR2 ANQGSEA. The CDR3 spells CSVVLSAKNIQYF. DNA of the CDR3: TGCAGCGTTGTTTTGTCGGCCAAAAACATTCAGTACTTC. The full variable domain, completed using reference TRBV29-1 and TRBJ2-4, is SAVISQKPSRDICQRGTSLTIQCQVDSQVTMMFWYRQQPGQSLTLIATANQGSEATYESGFVIDKFPISRPNLTFSTLTVSNMSPEDSSIYLCSVVLSAKNIQYFGAGTRLSVL.

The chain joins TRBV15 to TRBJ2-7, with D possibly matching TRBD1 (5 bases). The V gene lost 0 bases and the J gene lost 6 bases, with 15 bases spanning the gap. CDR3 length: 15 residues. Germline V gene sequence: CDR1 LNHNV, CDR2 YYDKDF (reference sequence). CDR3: CATSRDTSAQGEQYF. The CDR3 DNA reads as TGTGCCACCAGCAGAGATACTTCCGCCCAGGGCGAGCAGTACTTC.

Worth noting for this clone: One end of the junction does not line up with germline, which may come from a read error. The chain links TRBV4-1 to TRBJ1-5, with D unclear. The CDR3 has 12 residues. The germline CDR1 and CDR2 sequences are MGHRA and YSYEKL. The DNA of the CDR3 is TGTGCCAGCAGCCAAGTCGGTCAGCCCCAGCATTTT. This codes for CASSQVGQPQHF.

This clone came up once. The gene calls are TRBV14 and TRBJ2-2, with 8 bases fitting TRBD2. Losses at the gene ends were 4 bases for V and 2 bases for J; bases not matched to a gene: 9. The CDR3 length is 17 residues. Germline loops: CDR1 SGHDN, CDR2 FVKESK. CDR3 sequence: CASSRPQGLVNTGELFF. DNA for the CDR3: TGTGCCAGCAGCCGCCCCCAGGGACTAGTCAACACCGGGGAGCTGTTTTTT.

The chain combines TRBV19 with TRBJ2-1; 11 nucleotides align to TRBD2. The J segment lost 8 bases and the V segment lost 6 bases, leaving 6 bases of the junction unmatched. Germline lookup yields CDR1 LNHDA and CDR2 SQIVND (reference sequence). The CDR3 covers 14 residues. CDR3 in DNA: TGTGCCAGTAGACTAGCGGGAGCCGGGGATGAGCAGTTCTTC. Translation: CASRLAGAGDEQFF.

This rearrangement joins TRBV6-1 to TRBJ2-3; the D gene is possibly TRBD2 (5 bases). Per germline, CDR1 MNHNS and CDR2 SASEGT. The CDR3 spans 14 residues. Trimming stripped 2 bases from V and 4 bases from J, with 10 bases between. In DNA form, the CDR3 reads TGTGCCAGCAGTGAATCCGGGGTCTCAGATACGCAGTATTTT. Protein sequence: CASSESGVSDTQYF.

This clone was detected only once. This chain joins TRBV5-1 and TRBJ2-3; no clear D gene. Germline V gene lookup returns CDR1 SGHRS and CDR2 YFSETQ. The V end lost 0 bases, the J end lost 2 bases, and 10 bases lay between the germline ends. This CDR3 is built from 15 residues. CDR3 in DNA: TGCGCCAGCAGCTTGGAGCCTTCTAACACAGATACGCAGTATTTT. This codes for CASSLEPSNTDTQYF.

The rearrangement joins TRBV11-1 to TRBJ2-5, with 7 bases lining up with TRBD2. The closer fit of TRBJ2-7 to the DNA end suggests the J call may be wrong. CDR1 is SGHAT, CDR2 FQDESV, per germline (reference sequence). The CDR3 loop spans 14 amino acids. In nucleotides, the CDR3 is TGTGCCAGCAGCCAACGTGGGGGGGCCTACGAGCAGTACTTC. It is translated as CASSQRGGAYEQYF.

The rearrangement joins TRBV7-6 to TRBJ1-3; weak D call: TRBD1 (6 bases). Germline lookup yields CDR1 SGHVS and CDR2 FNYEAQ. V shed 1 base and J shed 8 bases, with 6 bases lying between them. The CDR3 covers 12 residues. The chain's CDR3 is CASSLDRDTIYF. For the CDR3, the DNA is TGTGCCAGCAGCTTAGACAGGGACACCATATATTTT.

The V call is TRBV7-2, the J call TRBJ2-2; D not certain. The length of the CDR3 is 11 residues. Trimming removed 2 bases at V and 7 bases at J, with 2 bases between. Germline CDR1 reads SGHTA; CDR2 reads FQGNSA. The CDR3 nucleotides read TGTGCCAGCAGCTTACACGGGGAGCTGTTTTTT. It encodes CASSLHGELFF.

DNA for the CDR3: TGTGCCAGCAGTTCATCCCCAGGGTTCGGTCCGGCTTTCTTT. Its protein is CASSSSPGFGPAFF. The V call is TRBV28, the J call TRBJ1-1; perhaps TRBD1 as D (5 bases). Trimming took 4 bases from V and 11 from J, leaving 20 bases between them. This CDR3 is built from 14 residues. Germline V gene lookup returns CDR1 MDHEN and CDR2 SYDVKM.

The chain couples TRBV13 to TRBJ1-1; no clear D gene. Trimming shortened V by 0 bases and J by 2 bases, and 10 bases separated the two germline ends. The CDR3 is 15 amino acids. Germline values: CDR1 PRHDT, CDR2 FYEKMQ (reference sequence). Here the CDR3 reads CASSLGETLNTEAFF. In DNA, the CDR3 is TGTGCCAGCAGCTTAGGAGAGACACTTAACACTGAAGCTTTCTTT.

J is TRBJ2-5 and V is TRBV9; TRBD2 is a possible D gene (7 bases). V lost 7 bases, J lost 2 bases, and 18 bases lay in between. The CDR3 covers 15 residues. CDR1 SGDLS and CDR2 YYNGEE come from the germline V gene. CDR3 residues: CASGPYGGLQETQYF. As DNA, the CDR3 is TGTGCCAGCGGACCATACGGGGGGCTTCAAGAGACCCAGTACTTC.

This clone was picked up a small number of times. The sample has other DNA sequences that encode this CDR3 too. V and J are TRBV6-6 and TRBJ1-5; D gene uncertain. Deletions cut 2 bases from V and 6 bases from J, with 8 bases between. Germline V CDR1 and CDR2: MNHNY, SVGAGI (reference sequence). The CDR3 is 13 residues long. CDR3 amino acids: CASSYGSSQPQHF. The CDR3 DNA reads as TGTGCCAGCAGTTACGGGAGTTCTCAGCCCCAGCATTTT.

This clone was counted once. The CDR3 nucleotides read TGTGCCAGCAGCTTAGAGTACAGGGGCTACGAGCAGTACTTC. Protein product: CASSLEYRGYEQYF. The J gene is TRBJ2-7, the V gene TRBV7-8; TRBD1 aligns across 7 bases. In germline, CDR1 is SGHVS, CDR2 FQNEAQ. The CDR3 is 14 amino acids. V lost 1 base and J lost 3; bases outside the gene matches: 3.

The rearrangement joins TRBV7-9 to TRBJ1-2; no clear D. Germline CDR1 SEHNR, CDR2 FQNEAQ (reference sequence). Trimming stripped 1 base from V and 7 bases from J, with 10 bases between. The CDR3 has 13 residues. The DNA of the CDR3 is TGTGCCAGCAGCTTAGGCCGGGTCGGTGGCTACACCTTC. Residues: CASSLGRVGGYTF.

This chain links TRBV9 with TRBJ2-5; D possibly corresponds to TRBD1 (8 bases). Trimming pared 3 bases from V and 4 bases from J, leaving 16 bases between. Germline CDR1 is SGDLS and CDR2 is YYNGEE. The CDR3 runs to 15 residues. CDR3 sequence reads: CASSGKTGEGETQYF. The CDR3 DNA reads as TGTGCCAGCAGCGGAAAGACAGGGGAGGGAGAGACCCAGTACTTC.

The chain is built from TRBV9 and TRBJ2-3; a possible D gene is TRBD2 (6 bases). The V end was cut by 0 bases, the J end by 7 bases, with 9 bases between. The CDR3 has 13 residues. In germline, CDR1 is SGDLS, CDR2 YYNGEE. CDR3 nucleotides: TGTGCCAGCAGCGTAGGTGGCGGGAATACGCAGTATTTT. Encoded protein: CASSVGGGNTQYF.

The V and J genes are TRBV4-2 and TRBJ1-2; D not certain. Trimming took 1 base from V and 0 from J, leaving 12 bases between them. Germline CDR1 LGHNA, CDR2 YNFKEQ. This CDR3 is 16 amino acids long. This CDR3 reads CASSQGAADSNYGYTF. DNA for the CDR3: TGTGCCAGCAGCCAAGGAGCGGCAGACTCTAACTATGGCTACACCTTC.

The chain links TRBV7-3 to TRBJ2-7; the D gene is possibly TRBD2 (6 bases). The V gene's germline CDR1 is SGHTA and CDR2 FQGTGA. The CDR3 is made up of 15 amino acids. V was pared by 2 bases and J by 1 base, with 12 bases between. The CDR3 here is CASSLWAGLSYEQYF. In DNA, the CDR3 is TGTGCCAGCAGCTTATGGGCCGGACTATCCTACGAGCAGTACTTC.

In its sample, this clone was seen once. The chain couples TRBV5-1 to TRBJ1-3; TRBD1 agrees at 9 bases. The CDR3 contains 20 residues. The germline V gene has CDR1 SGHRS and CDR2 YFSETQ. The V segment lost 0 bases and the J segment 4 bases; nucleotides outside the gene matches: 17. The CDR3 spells CASSLGTGTGPRSAGNTIYF. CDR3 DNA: TGCGCCAGCAGCTTGGGAACCGGGACAGGGCCACGTTCGGCAGGAAACACCATATATTTT.

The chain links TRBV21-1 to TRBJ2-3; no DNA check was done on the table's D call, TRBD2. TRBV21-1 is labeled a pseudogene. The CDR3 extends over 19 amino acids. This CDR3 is CASSRSYGLAGGLADTQYF. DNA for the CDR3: TGTGCCAGCAGCAGGAGTTATGGACTAGCGGGAGGGCTGGCAGATACGCAGTATTTT.

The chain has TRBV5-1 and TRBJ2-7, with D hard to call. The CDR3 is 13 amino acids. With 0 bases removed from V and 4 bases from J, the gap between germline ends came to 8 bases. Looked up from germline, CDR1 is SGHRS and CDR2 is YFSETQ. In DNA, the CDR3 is TGCGCCAGCAGCTTGGATTTGGCTTACGAGCAGTACTTC. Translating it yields CASSLDLAYEQYF.

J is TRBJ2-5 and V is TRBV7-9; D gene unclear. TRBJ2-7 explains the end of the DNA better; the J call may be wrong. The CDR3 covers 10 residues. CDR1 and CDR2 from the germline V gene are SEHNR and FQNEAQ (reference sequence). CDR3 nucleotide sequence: TGTGCCAGCGTAAACTACGAGCAGTACTTC. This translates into CASVNYEQYF.